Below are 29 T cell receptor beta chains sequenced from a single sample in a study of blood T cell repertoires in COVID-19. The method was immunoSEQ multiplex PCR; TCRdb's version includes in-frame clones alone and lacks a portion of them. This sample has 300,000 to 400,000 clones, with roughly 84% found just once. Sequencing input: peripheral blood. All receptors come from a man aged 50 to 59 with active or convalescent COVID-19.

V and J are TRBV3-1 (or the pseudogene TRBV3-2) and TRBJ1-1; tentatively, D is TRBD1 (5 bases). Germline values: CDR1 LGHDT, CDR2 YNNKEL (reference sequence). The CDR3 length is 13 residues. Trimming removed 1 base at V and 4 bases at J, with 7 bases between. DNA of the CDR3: TGTGCCAGCAGCCAAGTAGGGGTCACTGAAGCTTTCTTT. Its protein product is CASSQVGVTEAFF.

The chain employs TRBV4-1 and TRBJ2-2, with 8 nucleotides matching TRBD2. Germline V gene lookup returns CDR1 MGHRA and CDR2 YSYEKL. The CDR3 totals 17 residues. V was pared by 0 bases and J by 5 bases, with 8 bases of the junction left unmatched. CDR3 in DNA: TGCGCCAGCAGCCAAGATGTGCGGGAGGCCCGTACCGGGGAGCTGTTTTTT. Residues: CASSQDVREARTGELFF.

This CDR3 reads CASSPPRGRVSYNEQFF. CDR3 DNA sequence: TGTGCCAGTAGTCCCCCACGTGGCAGGGTATCTTACAATGAGCAGTTCTTC. The genes are TRBV19 and TRBJ2-1; D might be TRBD1 (5 bases). The V and J ends lost 5 bases and 4 bases respectively, with 21 bases between them. The germline V gene encodes CDR1 LNHDA and CDR2 SQIVND (reference sequence). The CDR3 totals 17 residues.

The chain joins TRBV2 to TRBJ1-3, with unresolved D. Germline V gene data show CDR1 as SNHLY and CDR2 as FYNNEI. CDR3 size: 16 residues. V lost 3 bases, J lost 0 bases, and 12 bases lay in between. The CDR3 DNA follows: TGTGCCAGCAGTGATCCAGCACTACTCTCTGGAAACACCATATATTTT. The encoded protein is CASSDPALLSGNTIYF.

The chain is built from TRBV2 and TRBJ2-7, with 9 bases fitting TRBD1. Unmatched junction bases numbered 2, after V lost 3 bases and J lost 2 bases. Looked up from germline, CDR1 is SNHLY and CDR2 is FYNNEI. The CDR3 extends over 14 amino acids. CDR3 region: CASSDRTGAYEQYF. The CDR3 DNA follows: TGTGCCAGCAGTGACCGGACAGGGGCCTACGAGCAGTACTTC. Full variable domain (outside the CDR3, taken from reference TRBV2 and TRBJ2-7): EPEVTQTPSHQVTQMGQEVILRCVPISNHLYFYWYRQILGQKVEFLVSFYNNEISEKSEIFDDQFSVERPDGSNFTLKIRSTKLEDSAMYFCASSDRTGAYEQYFGPGTRLTVT.

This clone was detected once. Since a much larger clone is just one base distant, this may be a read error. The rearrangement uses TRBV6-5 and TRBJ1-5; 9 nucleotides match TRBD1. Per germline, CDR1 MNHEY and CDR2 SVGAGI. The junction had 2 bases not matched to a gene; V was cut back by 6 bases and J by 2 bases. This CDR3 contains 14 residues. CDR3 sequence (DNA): TGTGCCAGCAGCAGGACAGGGGGCAATCAGCCCCAGCATTTT. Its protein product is CASSRTGGNQPQHF.

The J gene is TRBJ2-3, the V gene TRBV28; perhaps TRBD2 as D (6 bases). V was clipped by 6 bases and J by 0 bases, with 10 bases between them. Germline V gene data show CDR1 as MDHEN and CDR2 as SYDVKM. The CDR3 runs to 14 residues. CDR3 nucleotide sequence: TGTGCCAGCAGGCCCGGGACTAGCACAGATACGCAGTATTTT. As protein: CASRPGTSTDTQYF. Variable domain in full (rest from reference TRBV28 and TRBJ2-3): DVKVTQSSRYLVKRTGEKVFLECVQDMDHENMFWYRQDPGLGLRLIYFSYDVKMKEKGDIPEGYSVSREKKERFSLILESASTNQTSMYLCASRPGTSTDTQYFGPGTRLTVL.

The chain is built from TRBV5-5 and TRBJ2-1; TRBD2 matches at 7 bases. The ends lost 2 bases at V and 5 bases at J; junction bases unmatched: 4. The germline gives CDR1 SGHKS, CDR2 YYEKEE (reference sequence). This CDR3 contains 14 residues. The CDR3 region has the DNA TGTGCCAGCAGCTTCCCGGGGGGACACAATGAGCAGTTCTTC. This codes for CASSFPGGHNEQFF.

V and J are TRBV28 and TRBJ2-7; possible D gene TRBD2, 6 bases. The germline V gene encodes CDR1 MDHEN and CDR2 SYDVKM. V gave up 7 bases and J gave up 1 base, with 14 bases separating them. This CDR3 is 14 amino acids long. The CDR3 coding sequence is TGTGCCAGCACCGCTATGCGGGAATCCTACGAGCAGTACTTC. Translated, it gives CASTAMRESYEQYF. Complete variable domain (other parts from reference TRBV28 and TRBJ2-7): DVKVTQSSRYLVKRTGEKVFLECVQDMDHENMFWYRQDPGLGLRLIYFSYDVKMKEKGDIPEGYSVSREKKERFSLILESASTNQTSMYLCASTAMRESYEQYFGPGTRLTVT.

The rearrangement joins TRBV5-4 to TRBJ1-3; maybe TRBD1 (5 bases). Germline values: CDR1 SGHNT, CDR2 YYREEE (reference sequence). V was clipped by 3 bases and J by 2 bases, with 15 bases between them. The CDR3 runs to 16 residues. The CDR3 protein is CASSYMTAEAGNTIYF. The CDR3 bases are TGTGCCAGCAGCTATATGACAGCTGAAGCTGGAAACACCATATATTTT.

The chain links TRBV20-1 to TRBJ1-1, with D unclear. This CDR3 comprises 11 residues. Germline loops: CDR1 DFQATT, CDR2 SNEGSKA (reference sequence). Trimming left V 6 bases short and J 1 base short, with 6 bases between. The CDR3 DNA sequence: TGCAGTGCCCCTTGGAACACTGAAGCTTTCTTT. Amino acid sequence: CSAPWNTEAFF.

This chain's CDR3 is CASSPTGQGTGNTIYF. The DNA of the CDR3 is TGTGCCAGCTCACCTACGGGACAGGGTACTGGAAACACCATATATTTT. The chain employs TRBV18 and TRBJ1-3, with TRBD1 identical over 9 bases. This CDR3 is built from 16 residues. The V gene's germline CDR1 is KGHSH and CDR2 LQKENI. V shed 3 bases, J shed 2 bases, and the junction held 5 bases outside the gene matches.

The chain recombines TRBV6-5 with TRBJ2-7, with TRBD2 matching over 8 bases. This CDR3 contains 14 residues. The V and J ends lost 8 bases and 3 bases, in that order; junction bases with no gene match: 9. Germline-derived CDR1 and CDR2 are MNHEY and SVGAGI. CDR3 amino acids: CASGNSGGNYEQYF. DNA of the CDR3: TGTGCCAGCGGGAACAGCGGGGGAAACTACGAGCAGTACTTC.

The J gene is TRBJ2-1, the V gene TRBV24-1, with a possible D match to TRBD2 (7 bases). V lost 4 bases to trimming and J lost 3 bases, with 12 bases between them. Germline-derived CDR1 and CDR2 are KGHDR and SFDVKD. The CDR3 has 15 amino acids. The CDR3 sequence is CATSETGTNYNEQFF. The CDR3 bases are TGTGCCACCAGTGAAACAGGGACTAACTACAATGAGCAGTTCTTC.

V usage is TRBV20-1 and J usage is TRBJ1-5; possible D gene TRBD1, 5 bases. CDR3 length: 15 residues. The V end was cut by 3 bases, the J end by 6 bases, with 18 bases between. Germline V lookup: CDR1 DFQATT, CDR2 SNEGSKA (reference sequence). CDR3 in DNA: TGCAGTGCTAGTGTTGAGAGGCGGGGCCTTCAGCCCCAGCATTTT. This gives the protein CSASVERRGLQPQHF.

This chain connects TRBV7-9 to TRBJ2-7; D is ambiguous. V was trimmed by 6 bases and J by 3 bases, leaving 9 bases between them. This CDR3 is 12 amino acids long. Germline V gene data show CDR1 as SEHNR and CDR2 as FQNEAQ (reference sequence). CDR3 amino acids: CASSQTVYEQYF. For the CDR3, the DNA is TGTGCCAGCAGTCAAACGGTCTACGAGCAGTACTTC.

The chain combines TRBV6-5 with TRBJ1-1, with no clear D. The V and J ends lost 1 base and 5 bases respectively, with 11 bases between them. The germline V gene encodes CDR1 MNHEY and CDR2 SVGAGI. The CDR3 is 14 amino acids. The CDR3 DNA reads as TGTGCCAGCAGTTACTTCAGAGAGGGTACTGAAGCTTTCTTT. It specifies CASSYFREGTEAFF.

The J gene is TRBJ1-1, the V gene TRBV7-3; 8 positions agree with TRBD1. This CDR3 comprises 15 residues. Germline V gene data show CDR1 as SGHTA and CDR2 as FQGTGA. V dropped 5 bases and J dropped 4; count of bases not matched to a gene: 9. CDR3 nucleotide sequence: TGTGCCAGCAGCCTCCGGCAGGGGGCCGTCACTGAAGCTTTCTTT. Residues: CASSLRQGAVTEAFF.

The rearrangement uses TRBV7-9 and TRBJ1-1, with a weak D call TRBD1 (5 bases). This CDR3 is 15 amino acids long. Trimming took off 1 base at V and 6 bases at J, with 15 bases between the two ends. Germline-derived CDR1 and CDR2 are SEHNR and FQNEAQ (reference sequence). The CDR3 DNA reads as TGTGCCAGCAGCTTAGGTTGGGGCGCCGTAGCTGAAGCTTTCTTT. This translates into CASSLGWGAVAEAFF.

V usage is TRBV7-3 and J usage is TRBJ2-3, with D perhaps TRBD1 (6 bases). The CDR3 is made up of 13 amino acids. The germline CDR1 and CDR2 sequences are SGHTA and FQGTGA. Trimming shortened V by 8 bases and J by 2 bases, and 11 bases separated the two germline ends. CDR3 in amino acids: CASGQSITDTQYF. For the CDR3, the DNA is TGTGCCAGCGGACAGTCGATCACAGATACGCAGTATTTT.

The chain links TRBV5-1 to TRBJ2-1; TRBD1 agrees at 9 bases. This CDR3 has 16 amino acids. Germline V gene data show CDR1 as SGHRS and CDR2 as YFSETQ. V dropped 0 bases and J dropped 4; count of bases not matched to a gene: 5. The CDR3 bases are TGCGCCAGCAGCTTGGATACAGGGGGCGGATACAATGAGCAGTTCTTC. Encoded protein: CASSLDTGGGYNEQFF.

This CDR3 reads CSASEAGGGANVLTF. In DNA form, the CDR3 reads TGCAGTGCTAGTGAGGCGGGAGGTGGGGCCAACGTCCTGACTTTC. V and J are TRBV20-1 and TRBJ2-6; 8 nucleotides line up with TRBD2. The CDR3 sequence is 15 residues long. V gave up 3 bases and J gave up 3 bases; unmatched junction bases: 4. Germline lookup yields CDR1 DFQATT and CDR2 SNEGSKA (reference sequence).

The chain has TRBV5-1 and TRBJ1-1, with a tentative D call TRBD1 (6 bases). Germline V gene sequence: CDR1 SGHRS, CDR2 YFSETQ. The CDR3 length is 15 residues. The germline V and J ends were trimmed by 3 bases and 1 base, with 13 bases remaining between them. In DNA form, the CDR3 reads TGCGCCAGCAGCTGGATACAGGGCGGGAACACTGAAGCTTTCTTT. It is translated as CASSWIQGGNTEAFF.

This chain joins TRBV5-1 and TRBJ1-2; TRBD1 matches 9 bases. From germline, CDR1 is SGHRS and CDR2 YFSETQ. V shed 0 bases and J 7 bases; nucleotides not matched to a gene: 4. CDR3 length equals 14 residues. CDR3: CASSLEGQGTGYTF. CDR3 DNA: TGCGCCAGCAGCTTGGAGGGACAGGGAACTGGCTACACCTTC.

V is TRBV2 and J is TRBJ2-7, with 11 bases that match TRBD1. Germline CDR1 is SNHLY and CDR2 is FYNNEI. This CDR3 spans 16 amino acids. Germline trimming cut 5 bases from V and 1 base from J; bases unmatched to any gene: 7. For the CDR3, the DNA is TGTGCCAGCAGTCCCGCCGGGACAGGGGGATCCTACGAGCAGTACTTC. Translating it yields CASSPAGTGGSYEQYF.

The CDR3 spells CASSLSSGTWEQYF. DNA of the CDR3: TGTGCCAGCAGCTTGTCGAGCGGAACGTGGGAGCAGTACTTC. V is TRBV7-9 and J is TRBJ2-7; the D gene is possibly TRBD2 (5 bases). Trimming left V 3 bases short and J 7 bases short, with 16 bases between. Germline V lookup: CDR1 SEHNR, CDR2 FQNEAQ (reference sequence). This CDR3 has 14 residues.

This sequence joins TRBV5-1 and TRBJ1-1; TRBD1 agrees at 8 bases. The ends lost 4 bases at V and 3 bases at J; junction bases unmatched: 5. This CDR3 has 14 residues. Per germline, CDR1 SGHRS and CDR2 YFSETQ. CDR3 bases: TGCGCCAGCAGCACCCAGGGGGCGGACACTGAAGCTTTCTTT. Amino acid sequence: CASSTQGADTEAFF.

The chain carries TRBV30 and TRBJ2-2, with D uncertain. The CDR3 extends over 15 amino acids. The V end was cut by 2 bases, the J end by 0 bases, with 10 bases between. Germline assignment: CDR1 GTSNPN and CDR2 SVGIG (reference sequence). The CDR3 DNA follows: TGTGCCTGGAGTAGCAGGCCCGCGAACACCGGGGAGCTGTTTTTT. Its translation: CAWSSRPANTGELFF.

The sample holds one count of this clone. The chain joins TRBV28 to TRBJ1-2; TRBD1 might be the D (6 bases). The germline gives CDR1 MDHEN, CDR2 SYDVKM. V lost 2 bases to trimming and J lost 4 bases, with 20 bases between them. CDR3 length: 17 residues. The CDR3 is CASSLGSEQGLGYGYTF. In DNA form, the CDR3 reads TGTGCCAGCAGTTTAGGTTCCGAACAGGGTCTTGGCTATGGCTACACCTTC.